This TCR beta chain emerged from a study of PD-1 blockade in mismatch repair-deficient tumors (dated by TCRdb to about 2017). Study-wide context: Between late 2013 and September 2016, the trial enrolled fewer than 95 consecutive patients with about a dozen mismatch repair-deficient cancer types, every one of whom had been previously treated and was progressing. Deep sequencing of TCR CDR3 regions was used to track tumor-associated T cell clones in peripheral blood of patients responding to PD-1 blockade.

Details on this clone: Its antigen has not been determined. Base qualities are not provided; no much larger clone lies one nucleotide away.

Libraries were constructed by the immunoSEQ multiplex PCR assay. TCRdb holds this immuneACCESS table with in-frame rearrangements only. Some clones are missing; in checked studies, unresolved V genes explain under half, and the rest has no known cause. This sample is represented by about 22,000 clones; almost 85% of them were singletons. 17% of the sample is held by the ten biggest clonotypes. The germline V gene sets CDR1 to SGHRS and CDR2 to YFSETQ. The V end loses 3 bases and the J end loses 6 bases, and a stretch of 13 bases separates them. Counted from cysteine to phenylalanine, this CDR3 has 13 amino acids. The sequence is cut down to CDR3 DNA, 39 bases in frame from base 1. The full study reports these points: Tumor-resident clones, often undetectable in blood before treatment, expanded rapidly after pembrolizumab and then contracted, generally before radiologic responses.

For every enrolled patient, mismatch repair deficiency was confirmed by either polymerase chain reaction or immunohistochemistry. TCR sequencing was performed for a few patients who responded to pembrolizumab therapy. The phase II trial prospectively evaluated PD-1 blockade with pembrolizumab in advanced mismatch repair-deficient cancers, independent of tissue of origin. Peripheral blood T cell samples were gathered serially, both before PD-1 blockade started and at multiple time points afterward. Blood sampling time points were reported as weeks after the first dose of pembrolizumab. The receptor comes from an adult with mismatch repair-deficient cancer. The material was peripheral blood, obtained 2 weeks after starting pembrolizumab. The chain is assembled from TRBV5-1 and TRBJ2-7; the D gene assignment is perhaps TRBD1 or TRBD2, with each matching 5 bases. The CDR3 has the sequence CASSWGPGAEQYF. The nucleotides are TGCGCCAGCAGCTGGGGACCTGGGGCCGAGCAGTACTTC.